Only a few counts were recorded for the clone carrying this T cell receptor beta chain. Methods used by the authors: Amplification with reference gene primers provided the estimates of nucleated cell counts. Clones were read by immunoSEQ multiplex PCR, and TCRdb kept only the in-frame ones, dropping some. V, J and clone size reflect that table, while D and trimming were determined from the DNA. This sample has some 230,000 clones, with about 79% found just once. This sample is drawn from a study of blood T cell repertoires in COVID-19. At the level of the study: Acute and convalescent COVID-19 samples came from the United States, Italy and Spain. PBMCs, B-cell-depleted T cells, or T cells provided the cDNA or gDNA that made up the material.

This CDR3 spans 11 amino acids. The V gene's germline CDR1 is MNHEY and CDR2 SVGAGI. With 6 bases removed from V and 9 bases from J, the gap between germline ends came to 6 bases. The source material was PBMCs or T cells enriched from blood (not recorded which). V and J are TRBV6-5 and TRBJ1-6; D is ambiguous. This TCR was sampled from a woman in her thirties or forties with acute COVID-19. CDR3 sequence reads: CASSGGSPLHF. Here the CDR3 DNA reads TGTGCCAGCAGCGGAGGTTCACCCCTCCACTTT.